The subject of this entry is one T cell receptor beta chain. The target antigen is unknown. This sample stems from a study of cytomegalovirus exposure and HLA in healthy donors. Healthy donors of bone marrow made up the group. The PCR contained 60 Vbeta and 13 Jbeta primers. Assay used: immunoSEQ multiplex PCR; TCRdb lists only in-frame clones, some missing. The sample carries around 150,000 clones, about 80% recorded once. CDR1 is WNHNN, CDR2 SYGVQD, per germline (reference sequence). There are 17 residues in the CDR3. J gave up 0 bases and V 0 bases, and 5 bases lay outside the gene matches. Findings and limits, study-wide: An analysis that was carried out later associated 16,000 or so TCR beta sequences with HLA alleles at 0.05 false discovery rate. Listed as cytomegalovirus-associated were 150 or so TCR beta chains. Across donors, presence/absence analyses took sequencing depth to be roughly uniform.

The sequence was obtained from a man aged 25-40 years in good health and CMV-seronegative. The material sequenced was PBMCs. The chain has TRBV10-1 and TRBJ2-1, with 7 bases aligning to TRBD1. CDR3 sequence (DNA): TGCGCCAGCAGTGAGTCAGGGGGCGGCAGCTCCTACAATGAGCAGTTCTTC. Encoded protein: CASSESGGGSSYNEQFF.